The next 29 T cell receptor beta chains were all read from a single sample in a study of molecular identifiers for immune sequencing clone quantification (dated by TCRdb to the late 2010s). The library came from PCR. Sequencing was performed on an Illumina MiSeq. TCRdb handled the public reads itself, with Q25 trimming in fastp and clone calling in MiXCR, and kept productive beta chains. Under each unique CDR3 protein, matching rows form one entry showing the most common genes and DNA. The sample table lists about 36,000 distinct CDR3 sequences, about 18% of them with a count of one. The ten most abundant clones make up under 8.5% of the sample. The specimen was naive CD8+ T cells from blood, with Jurkat cell RNA spiked in. Per the publication, the cell subset or site label means: FACS-sorted CD8+CD4-CCR7+CD45RA+ naive T cells. All receptors derive from a human donor in good health. Some libraries in this study had Jurkat cell RNA spiked in.

The rearrangement joins TRBV18 to TRBJ2-1; 12 nucleotides match TRBD2. The germline V gene has CDR1 KGHSH and CDR2 LQKENI. V was pared by 3 bases and J by 6 bases, with 9 bases of the junction left unmatched. The CDR3 covers 17 residues. The CDR3 spells CASSPDLGLAGTNEQFF. In nucleotides, the CDR3 is TGTGCCAGCTCACCCGACCTTGGACTAGCGGGGACCAATGAGCAGTTCTTC.

A few counts support this clonotype. The chain combines TRBV7-2 with TRBJ2-7; possible D gene TRBD2, 6 bases. The CDR3 consists of 16 residues. Per germline, CDR1 SGHTA and CDR2 FQGNSA. The V end lost 0 bases, the J end lost 3 bases, and 15 bases lay between the germline ends. In DNA form, the CDR3 reads TGTGCCAGCAGCTTAGCACTTTTGGAGGGTAACTACGAGCAGTACTTC. Its translation: CASSLALLEGNYEQYF.

This clonotype has ten or more counts. The chain uses TRBV5-1 and TRBJ2-7; D might be TRBD1 (5 bases). Germline CDR1 SGHRS, CDR2 YFSETQ. Trimming stripped 0 bases from V and 6 bases from J, with 13 bases between. CDR3 length equals 14 residues. CDR3 sequence reads: CASSLEGNIGEQYF. The CDR3, as DNA: TGCGCCAGCAGCTTGGAGGGGAATATTGGCGAGCAGTACTTC.

The sample holds many counts of this clonotype. A read error may produce the germline difference seen at one junction end. The chain recombines TRBV7-2 with TRBJ2-7; 9 nucleotides agree with TRBD1. Per germline, CDR1 SGHTA and CDR2 FQGNSA. The CDR3 totals 13 residues. The CDR3 is CASNLQGAYEQYF. CDR3 bases: TGTGCCAGCAACTTACAGGGGGCATACGAGCAGTACTTC.

In its sample, this clonotype was seen a few times. The V call is TRBV9, the J call TRBJ2-5, with 10 bases aligning to TRBD1. The length of the CDR3 is 14 residues. Germline assignment: CDR1 SGDLS and CDR2 YYNGEE. J lost 5 bases, V lost 0 bases, and 1 base had no gene match. The DNA of the CDR3 is TGTGCCAGCAGCGTAGTGGGACAGGGGGAGACCCAGTACTTC. The encoded protein is CASSVVGQGETQYF.

As concerns this clonotype: A much larger clone sits a single nucleotide away, making a read error possible. The chain employs TRBV28 and TRBJ2-7; 11 bases line up with TRBD1. Germline CDR1 is MDHEN and CDR2 is SYDVKM. The CDR3 is 15 residues long. The CDR3 coding sequence is TGTGCCGGCAGTTTCCGGGACAGGGGGTTCCACGAGCAGTACTTC. It yields the protein CAGSFRDRGFHEQYF.

This clonotype was found many times. V usage is TRBV20-1 and J usage is TRBJ1-1; D call uncertain. CDR1 and CDR2 (germline): DFQATT, SNEGSKA (reference sequence). Trimming took off 0 bases at V and 4 bases at J, with 3 bases between the two ends. CDR3 length: 11 amino acids. The CDR3 sequence: CSARDSTEAFF. The CDR3 DNA follows: TGCAGTGCTAGAGACAGCACTGAAGCTTTCTTT.

The table lists this clonotype with many counts. The V and J genes are TRBV7-2 and TRBJ2-5; 7 bases are shared with TRBD1. This CDR3 comprises 14 residues. Germline lookup yields CDR1 SGHTA and CDR2 FQGNSA. The ends lost 3 bases at V and 3 bases at J; junction bases unmatched: 4. The CDR3: CASSFTGAEETQYF. CDR3 DNA sequence: TGTGCCAGCAGCTTTACAGGGGCGGAAGAGACCCAGTACTTC. Full variable domain (outside the CDR3, taken from reference TRBV7-2 and TRBJ2-5): GAGVSQSPSNKVTEKGKDVELRCDPISGHTALYWYRQSLGQGLEFLIYFQGNSAPDKSGLPSDRFSAERTGGSVSTLTIQRTQQEDSAVYLCASSFTGAEETQYFGPGTRLLVL.

With regard to this clonotype: A read error may produce the germline difference seen at one junction end. The chain couples TRBV7-6 to TRBJ2-2, with D maybe TRBD2 (6 bases). Germline V gene lookup returns CDR1 SGHVS and CDR2 FNYEAQ. This CDR3 is built from 14 residues. Here the CDR3 reads CASSPSTNTGGLFF. DNA for the CDR3: TGTGCCAGCAGCCCATCAACGAACACCGGGGGGCTGTTTTTT.

This clonotype was observed at least ten times. The chain is built from TRBV28 and TRBJ2-5; D gene unclear. Trimming removed 3 bases at V and 1 base at J, with 12 bases between. There are 15 residues in the CDR3. Germline lookup yields CDR1 MDHEN and CDR2 SYDVKM. DNA for the CDR3: TGTGCCAGCAGTTTGCCAGAACAAGTCCAAGAGACCCAGTACTTC. It yields the protein CASSLPEQVQETQYF. Full variable domain (missing parts from reference TRBV28 and TRBJ2-5): DVKVTQSSRYLVKRTGEKVFLECVQDMDHENMFWYRQDPGLGLRLIYFSYDVKMKEKGDIPEGYSVSREKKERFSLILESASTNQTSMYLCASSLPEQVQETQYFGPGTRLLVL.

This clonotype was found many times. The chain carries TRBV7-2 and TRBJ1-2; D call uncertain. Germline V gene lookup returns CDR1 SGHTA and CDR2 FQGNSA. With 5 bases removed from V and 8 bases from J, the gap between germline ends came to 12 bases. The CDR3 has 12 residues. The CDR3 nucleotides are TGTGCCAGCAGCCTGGGCCTCCTGGGCTACACCTTC. It encodes CASSLGLLGYTF.

There are many counts of this clonotype. The genes are TRBV29-1 and TRBJ1-1; D gene ambiguous. This CDR3 contains 12 residues. In germline, CDR1 is SQVTM, CDR2 ANQGSEA. V lost 7 bases and J lost 3, with 12 bases in between. CDR3: CSAPVSHTEAFF. CDR3 DNA: TGCAGCGCTCCGGTCAGCCACACTGAAGCTTTCTTT.

This clonotype was found many times. V and J are TRBV28 and TRBJ2-2; D uncertain. CDR1 MDHEN and CDR2 SYDVKM come from the germline V gene. Between the trimmed V and J ends, which lost 4 bases and 6 bases, there was a span of 9 bases. The CDR3 spans 13 residues. The CDR3 DNA reads as TGTGCCAGCAGTTATTTTTTAGCCGGGGAGCTGTTTTTT. It is translated as CASSYFLAGELFF.

J is TRBJ2-2 and V is TRBV13; D is undetermined. The germline V and J ends were trimmed by 5 bases and 10 bases, with 11 bases remaining between them. The germline V gene has CDR1 PRHDT and CDR2 FYEKMQ (reference sequence). The CDR3 extends over 12 amino acids. The CDR3 spells CASSPMSEELFF. Here the CDR3 DNA reads TGTGCCAGCAGCCCCATGAGTGAGGAGCTGTTTTTT.

This clonotype was detected ten times or more. The chain combines TRBV9 with TRBJ2-7; possible D gene TRBD2, 6 bases. CDR1 is SGDLS, CDR2 YYNGEE, per germline. Trimming removed 4 bases at V and 3 bases at J, with 17 bases between. CDR3 length: 15 amino acids. CDR3 sequence (DNA): TGTGCCAGCAGCCCCCACCGGGACTCACTCTACGAGCAGTACTTC. It yields the protein CASSPHRDSLYEQYF. Full variable domain (rest looked up from reference TRBV9 and TRBJ2-7): DSGVTQTPKHLITATGQRVTLRCSPRSGDLSVYWYQQSLDQGLQFLIQYYNGEERAKGNILERFSAQQFPDLHSELNLSSLELGDSALYFCASSPHRDSLYEQYFGPGTRLTVT.

Many counts were recorded for this clonotype. J is TRBJ2-7 and V is TRBV13, with D uncertain. Trimming shortened V by 4 bases and J by 3 bases, and 16 bases separated the two germline ends. CDR3 length equals 15 residues. Looked up from germline, CDR1 is PRHDT and CDR2 is FYEKMQ (reference sequence). The DNA of the CDR3 is TGTGCCAGCAGCTCGGTCACGGTATCCGGCTACGAGCAGTACTTC. This encodes CASSSVTVSGYEQYF. The full variable domain, rest sourced from reference TRBV13 and TRBJ2-7, is AAGVIQSPRHLIKEKRETATLKCYPIPRHDTVYWYQQGPGQDPQFLISFYEKMQSDKGSIPDRFSAQQFSDYHSELNMSSLELGDSALYFCASSSVTVSGYEQYFGPGTRLTVT.

A few counts support this clonotype. This chain connects TRBV29-1 to TRBJ2-7; TRBD1 agrees at 8 bases. This CDR3 is built from 16 residues. V shed 6 bases, J shed 3 bases, and the junction held 16 bases outside the gene matches. CDR1 and CDR2 (germline): SQVTM, ANQGSEA. CDR3 amino acids: CSVLGGGGQAVYEQYF. DNA of the CDR3: TGCAGCGTCCTGGGAGGTGGGGGACAGGCGGTCTACGAGCAGTACTTC.

This clonotype was seen at least ten times. This chain joins TRBV28 and TRBJ1-1; D is undetermined. V lost 3 bases to trimming and J lost 1 base, with 6 bases between them. This CDR3 has 13 residues. Germline assignment: CDR1 MDHEN and CDR2 SYDVKM. For the CDR3, the DNA is TGTGCCAGCAGTTTCGATGGGAACACTGAAGCTTTCTTT. Translating it yields CASSFDGNTEAFF. Full variable domain (rest looked up from reference TRBV28 and TRBJ1-1): DVKVTQSSRYLVKRTGEKVFLECVQDMDHENMFWYRQDPGLGLRLIYFSYDVKMKEKGDIPEGYSVSREKKERFSLILESASTNQTSMYLCASSFDGNTEAFFGQGTRLTVV.

This clonotype was seen at least ten times. The chain carries TRBV28 and TRBJ2-5; 11 bases are a match to TRBD2. CDR3 length: 15 amino acids. J gave up 5 bases and V 2 bases, and 4 bases lay outside the gene matches. Germline CDR1 is MDHEN and CDR2 is SYDVKM. The CDR3 reads CASSLPLAGAETQYF. DNA of the CDR3: TGTGCCAGCAGTTTACCACTAGCGGGAGCGGAGACCCAGTACTTC.

This clonotype was seen ten or more times. The chain combines TRBV6-6 with TRBJ2-7; D might be TRBD1 (6 bases). V lost 6 bases and J lost 4, with 16 bases in between. CDR3 length equals 14 residues. The V gene's germline CDR1 is MNHNY and CDR2 SVGAGI (reference sequence). CDR3 region: CASSSPGHKYEQYF. CDR3 DNA sequence: TGTGCCAGCAGCTCCCCGGGACACAAGTACGAGCAGTACTTC.

Note on this clonotype: A read error may be the cause here, since a much bigger clone is one base away. V gene TRBV7-6 combines with J gene TRBJ2-3; 7 bases map to TRBD2. The CDR3 sequence is 16 residues long. J was trimmed by 5 bases and V by 5 bases; bases with no gene match: 13. In germline, CDR1 is SGHVS, CDR2 FNYEAQ. CDR3 sequence (DNA): TGTGCCAGCAGCCTCGGTGGGGGGAGGGCCGAAGATACGCAGTATTTT. Amino acid sequence: CASSLGGGRAEDTQYF.

As for this clonotype: A read error may explain this, as a much larger clone is one base away. The V and J genes are TRBV7-9 and TRBJ2-2; D unresolved. CDR1 is SEHNR and CDR2 is FQNEAQ in the germline V gene (reference sequence). This CDR3 has 13 residues. V dropped 7 bases and J dropped 5 bases, with 11 bases sitting between them. The CDR3 bases are TGTGCCAGCAACCCAGGATGGACCGGGGAGCTGTTTTTT. This encodes CASNPGWTGELFF.

Ten or more counts support this clonotype. V and J are TRBV29-1 and TRBJ2-1; D not certain. The CDR3 is 10 residues long. The V end lost 6 bases, the J end lost 5 bases, and 5 bases lay between the germline ends. CDR1 is SQVTM and CDR2 is ANQGSEA in the germline V gene. This CDR3 is CSVVDNEQFF. CDR3 in DNA: TGCAGCGTGGTTGACAATGAGCAGTTCTTC.

This clonotype has at least ten counts. The chain is built from TRBV28 and TRBJ2-5; D possibly uses TRBD1 or TRBD2 (5 bases each). Trimming removed 7 bases at V and 4 bases at J, with 13 bases between. The CDR3 runs 13 residues. In germline, CDR1 is MDHEN, CDR2 SYDVKM. CDR3 bases: TGTGCCAGCACCCACCGGGGCTTAGAGACCCAGTACTTC. Protein sequence: CASTHRGLETQYF.

In its sample, this clonotype was seen many times. This chain connects TRBV4-3 to TRBJ2-5; possible D gene TRBD2, 5 bases. Germline-derived CDR1 and CDR2 are LGHNA and YSLEER. The CDR3 has 15 amino acids. The V gene lost 1 base and the J gene lost 4 bases, with 13 bases spanning the gap. This CDR3 reads CASSQVTLAGETQYF. Written as DNA, the CDR3 is TGCGCCAGCAGCCAAGTCACTCTAGCCGGAGAGACCCAGTACTTC.

This clonotype was seen many times. This sequence joins TRBV5-5 and TRBJ2-1, with D unclear. The V gene's germline CDR1 is SGHKS and CDR2 YYEKEE (reference sequence). The CDR3 loop spans 17 amino acids. V lost 4 bases and J lost 2, with 19 bases in between. This CDR3 reads CASSTKPFVDAYNEQFF. CDR3 nucleotide sequence: TGTGCCAGCAGCACCAAACCCTTCGTGGACGCCTACAATGAGCAGTTCTTC.

As regards this clonotype: This may arise from a read error, as a much more abundant clone is one base away. V and J are TRBV20-1 and TRBJ2-1; 11 nucleotides align to TRBD2. V shed 5 bases, J shed 0 bases, and the junction held 6 bases outside the gene matches. The germline gives CDR1 DFQATT, CDR2 SNEGSKA (reference sequence). The CDR3 runs 16 residues. Written as DNA, the CDR3 is TGCAGTGCTTTTGTGACTAGCGGGAACTCCTACAATGAGCAGTTCTTC. Protein: CSAFVTSGNSYNEQFF.

This clonotype was seen at least ten times. The CDR3 spells CASSPETSGTDEQFF. CDR3 nucleotides: TGTGCCAGCAGCCCCGAGACTAGCGGGACGGATGAGCAGTTCTTC. V gene TRBV9 combines with J gene TRBJ2-1; 11 bases are shared with TRBD2. The CDR3 runs 15 residues. V dropped 4 bases and J dropped 8; count of bases not matched to a gene: 8. CDR1 SGDLS and CDR2 YYNGEE come from the germline V gene. The full variable domain, completed using reference TRBV9 and TRBJ2-1, is DSGVTQTPKHLITATGQRVTLRCSPRSGDLSVYWYQQSLDQGLQFLIQYYNGEERAKGNILERFSAQQFPDLHSELNLSSLELGDSALYFCASSPETSGTDEQFFGPGTRLTVL.

On this clonotype: A much more abundant neighbour one base away suggests this may be a read error. The chain recombines TRBV28 with TRBJ2-3, with 15 bases identical to TRBD2. Germline CDR1 is MDHEN and CDR2 is SYDVKM. CDR3 length equals 18 residues. Written as DNA, the CDR3 is TGTGCCATCAGTTCTGGACTAGCGGGAGGGCTGGGTACAGATACGCAGTATTTT. The encoded protein is CAISSGLAGGLGTDTQYF.